This TCR beta chain was observed in a study of blood T cell repertoires in COVID-19. This table comes from immunoSEQ multiplex PCR, and its TCRdb copy is limited to in-frame clones, with some not included. The sample holds 380,000 or so clones, more than 70% seen once. CDR1 is SNHLY and CDR2 is FYNNEI in the germline V gene. The CDR3 length is 15 residues. J lost 0 bases, V lost 7 bases, and 7 bases had no gene match. This chain connects TRBV2 to TRBJ2-3; 7 positions match TRBD1. This TCR was recovered from a man aged 40-55 years with acute or convalescent COVID-19. The sample consisted of peripheral blood. DNA for the CDR3: TGTGCCAGCAAATCGGACAGGCTGAGCACAGATACGCAGTATTTT. This translates into CASKSDRLSTDTQYF.